This T cell receptor beta chain is from a study of T cell responses to AZD1222 COVID-19 vaccine. The germline V and J ends were trimmed by 0 bases and 9 bases, with 13 bases remaining between them. This CDR3 has 14 residues. Looked up from germline, CDR1 is SGHRS and CDR2 is YFSETQ. Profiled with immunoSEQ multiplex PCR; TCRdb holds only in-frame clones, not every one. The sample consists of tens of thousands of clones, roughly 84% of them appearing once. This chain connects TRBV5-1 to TRBJ2-1; no clear D. This TCR derives from an adult in good health. The sequenced sample was peripheral blood, obtained on day 0 of AZD1222 vaccination. The DNA of the CDR3 is TGCGCCAGCAGCTTGGGTCAATTGAAGGGTGAGCAGTTCTTC. This gives the protein CASSLGQLKGEQFF.